The rows below give T cell receptor beta chains drawn from one sample of a study of CD4+ T cells in melanoma. Sequencing was performed with immunoSEQ multiplex PCR; in TCRdb, only in-frame clones are kept and a portion is missing. The data contain some 110,000 clones, about 90% of them seen just once; the ten biggest clones take up 3% to 4%. The sequenced sample consisted of peripheral blood. Every receptor here comes from a human donor with melanoma. CDR3s include the opening cysteine and the closing phenylalanine or tryptophan. The D gene is left open where the match is weak. The size entry is marked missing in some rows and otherwise reads once, few, many or a size class.

V gene,CDR3 length,D gene,J gene,clone size,CDR3 protein,CDR3 DNA
TRBV7-9,13,TRBD2,TRBJ2-7,.,CASGKRGTYEQYF,TGTGCCAGCGGAAAGCGGGGGACCTACGAGCAGTACTTC
TRBV5-4,16,.,TRBJ2-7,.,CASSSKTGQWGNEQYF,TGTGCCAGCAGCTCGAAAACAGGGCAGTGGGGCAACGAGCAGTACTTC
TRBV7-9,15,TRBD1,TRBJ2-5,.,CASSLGTGGRETQYF,TGTGCCAGCAGCTTAGGGACAGGGGGCAGAGAGACCCAGTACTTC
TRBV2,10,.,TRBJ1-2,.,CASSEDGYTF,TGTGCCAGCAGTGAAGATGGCTACACCTTC
TRBV18,14,.,TRBJ2-5,.,CASSPPGGGETQYF,TGTGCCAGCTCACCACCGGGGGGCGGAGAGACCCAGTACTTC
TRBV11-2,16,TRBD1,TRBJ2-2,.,CASSLRLQGAEGELFF,TGTGCCAGCAGCCTCCGACTACAGGGGGCGGAGGGGGAGCTGTTTTTT
TRBV7-2,14,.,TRBJ2-7,once,CASSLEDGTYEQYF,TGTGCCAGCAGCTTAGAAGACGGTACCTACGAGCAGTACTTC
TRBV18,15,TRBD2,TRBJ2-1,.,CASSPGTSGRNEQFF,TGTGCCAGCTCACCCGGGACTAGCGGGCGGAATGAGCAGTTCTTC
TRBV18,14,TRBD1,TRBJ1-5,.,CASSPDRAAQPQHF,TGTGCCAGCTCACCCGACAGGGCCGCTCAGCCCCAGCATTTT
TRBV7-6,16,.,TRBJ2-7,.,CASSLGQGGLGYEQYF,TGTGCCAGCAGCTTAGGCCAGGGGGGGCTAGGGTACGAGCAGTACTTC
TRBV5-1,16,TRBD1,TRBJ1-2,.,CASSLAGTGVSYGYTF,TGCGCCAGCAGCTTGGCCGGGACAGGGGTGAGCTATGGCTACACCTTC
TRBV15,13,TRBD2,TRBJ2-1,.,CATSSGTYNEQFF,TGTGCCACCAGTAGCGGGACCTACAATGAGCAGTTCTTC
TRBV7-2,13,TRBD2,TRBJ2-7,.,CASSLQRGYEQYF,TGTGCCAGCAGCTTACAGCGGGGGTACGAGCAGTACTTC
TRBV27,17,.,TRBJ2-1,.,CASSPSLGGGNWNEQFF,TGTGCCAGCAGTCCGTCCCTAGGGGGGGGCAACTGGAATGAGCAGTTCTTC
TRBV29-1,11,.,TRBJ1-1,.,CSVGGGTEAFF,TGCAGCGTTGGGGGAGGGACTGAAGCTTTCTTT
TRBV7-2,14,.,TRBJ2-7,.,CASSFTADPGEQYF,TGTGCCAGCAGCTTTACGGCAGATCCGGGGGAGCAGTACTTC
TRBV7-2,17,TRBD2,TRBJ2-5,.,CASSLGGPAGGQETQYF,TGTGCCAGCAGCTTAGGGGGACCGGCGGGGGGGCAAGAGACCCAGTACTTC
TRBV13,17,.,TRBJ2-6,.,CASSLPRGLTGANVLTF,TGTGCCAGCAGCTTACCCAGGGGATTAACTGGGGCCAACGTCCTGACTTTC
TRBV28,13,.,TRBJ2-3,.,CASIGTSTDTQYF,TGTGCCAGCATTGGGACTAGCACAGATACGCAGTATTTT
TRBV5-1,15,.,TRBJ2-5,.,CASSLNPTNQETQYF,TGCGCCAGCAGCTTGAACCCGACGAACCAAGAGACCCAGTACTTC
TRBV30,12,.,TRBJ1-2,once,CAWSKGNYGYTF,TGTGCCTGGAGTAAGGGGAACTATGGCTACACCTTC
TRBV19,16,TRBD1,TRBJ1-5,once,CASSRPDRGGEQPQHF,TGTGCCAGTAGTCGGCCGGACAGGGGAGGGGAACAGCCCCAGCATTTT
TRBV29-1,11,.,TRBJ2-3,.,CSVRLADTQYF,TGCAGCGTTCGATTAGCAGATACGCAGTATTTT
TRBV7-2,15,.,TRBJ1-2,.,CASSPVGGGDYGYTF,TGTGCCAGCAGCCCGGTGGGGGGGGGCGACTATGGCTACACCTTC
TRBV11-2,14,TRBD1,TRBJ2-7,.,CASSLARDRDEQYF,TGTGCCAGCAGCTTAGCGAGAGACAGGGACGAGCAGTACTTC
TRBV28,15,TRBD2,TRBJ2-7,.,CASSLRRGGTYEQYF,TGTGCCAGCAGTTTACGCCGGGGGGGCACGTACGAGCAGTACTTC
TRBV4-2,16,.,TRBJ2-1,.,CASSQQSLATYNEQFF,TGTGCCAGCAGCCAACAGTCGCTAGCGACCTACAATGAGCAGTTCTTC
TRBV4-3,15,TRBD1,TRBJ2-2,.,CASSQDRDRGRELFF,TGCGCCAGCAGCCAAGATAGGGACAGGGGCCGGGAGCTGTTTTTT
TRBV28,13,.,TRBJ1-1,.,CASSFGRVTEAFF,TGTGCCAGCAGTTTCGGCAGGGTCACTGAAGCTTTCTTT
TRBV6-5,15,TRBD2,TRBJ2-4,.,CASNQLGLVKNIQYF,TGTGCCAGCAACCAACTGGGACTAGTCAAAAACATTCAGTACTTC